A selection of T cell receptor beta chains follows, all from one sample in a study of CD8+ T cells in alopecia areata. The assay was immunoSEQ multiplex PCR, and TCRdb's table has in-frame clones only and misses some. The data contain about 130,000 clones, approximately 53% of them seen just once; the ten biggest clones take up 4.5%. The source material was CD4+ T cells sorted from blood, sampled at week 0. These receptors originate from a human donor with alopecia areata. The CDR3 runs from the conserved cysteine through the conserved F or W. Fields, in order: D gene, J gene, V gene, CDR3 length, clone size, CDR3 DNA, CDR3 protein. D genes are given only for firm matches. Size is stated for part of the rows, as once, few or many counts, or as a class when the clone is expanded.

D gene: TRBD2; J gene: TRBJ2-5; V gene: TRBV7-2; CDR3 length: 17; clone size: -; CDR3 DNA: TGTGCCAGCAGCGAGATTCACCTAGCGGGGGGGCGAGAGACCCAGTACTTC; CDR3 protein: CASSEIHLAGGRETQYF
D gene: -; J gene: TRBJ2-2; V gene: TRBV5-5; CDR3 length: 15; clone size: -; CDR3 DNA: TGTGCCAGCAGTTGGTTGCACGGGAACACCGGGGAGCTGTTTTTT; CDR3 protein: CASSWLHGNTGELFF
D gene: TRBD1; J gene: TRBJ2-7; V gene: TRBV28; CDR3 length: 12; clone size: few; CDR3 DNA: TGTGCCAGCAGTTTCCGATTGGGACAGGATTACTTC; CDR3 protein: CASSFRLGQDYF
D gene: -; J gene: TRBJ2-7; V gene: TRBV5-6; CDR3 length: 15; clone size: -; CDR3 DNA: TGTGCCAGCAGCTTGCTCACTAGGTCAGCCTTCGAGCAGTACTTC; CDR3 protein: CASSLLTRSAFEQYF
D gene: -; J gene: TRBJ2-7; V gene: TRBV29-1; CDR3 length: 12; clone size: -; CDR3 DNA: TGCAGCGTTGCAGGGGACCCCTACGAGCAGTACTTC; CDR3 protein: CSVAGDPYEQYF
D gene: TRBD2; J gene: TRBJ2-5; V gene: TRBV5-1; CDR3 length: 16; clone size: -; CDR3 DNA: TGCGCCAGCAGCTGGACGGGAGACCCGGGAGGAGAGACCCAGTACTTC; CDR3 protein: CASSWTGDPGGETQYF
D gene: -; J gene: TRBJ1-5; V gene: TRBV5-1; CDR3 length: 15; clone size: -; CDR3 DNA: TGCGCCAGCAGCTTTGGATCTGGGGGCAATCAGCCCCAGCATTTT; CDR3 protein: CASSFGSGGNQPQHF
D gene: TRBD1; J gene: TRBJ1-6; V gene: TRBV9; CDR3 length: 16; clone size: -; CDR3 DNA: TGTGCCAGCAGCACAGGACAGGGGCGCTATAATTCACCCCTCCACTTT; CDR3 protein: CASSTGQGRYNSPLHF
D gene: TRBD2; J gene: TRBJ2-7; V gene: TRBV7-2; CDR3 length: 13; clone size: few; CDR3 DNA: TGTGCCAGCAGCTCGACTAGCGGGAGTTCGGCGAATTTC; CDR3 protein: CASSSTSGSSANF
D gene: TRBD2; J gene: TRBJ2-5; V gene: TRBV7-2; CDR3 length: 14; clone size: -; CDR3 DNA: TGTGCCAGCAGCTTAGCGGGAGGGTGGGAGACCCAGTACTTC; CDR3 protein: CASSLAGGWETQYF
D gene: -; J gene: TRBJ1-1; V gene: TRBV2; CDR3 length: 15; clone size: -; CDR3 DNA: TGTGCCAGCAGCGCTGGGACCCGGGGAGACACTGAAGCTTTCTTT; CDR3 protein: CASSAGTRGDTEAFF
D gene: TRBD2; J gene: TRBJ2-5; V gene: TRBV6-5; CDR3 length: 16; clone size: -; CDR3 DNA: TGTGCCAGCAGTTACTCGGGGCTAGCGGGCAAAGAGACCCAGTACTTC; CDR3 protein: CASSYSGLAGKETQYF
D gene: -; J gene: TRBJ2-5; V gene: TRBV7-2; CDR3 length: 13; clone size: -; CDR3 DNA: TGTGCCAGCAGCTCCTCTCGGGGAGAGACCCAGTACTTC; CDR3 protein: CASSSSRGETQYF
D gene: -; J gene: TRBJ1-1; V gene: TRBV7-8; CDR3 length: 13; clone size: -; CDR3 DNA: TGTGCCAGCAGCTTAATGACACAGACAGAAGCTTTCTTT; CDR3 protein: CASSLMTQTEAFF
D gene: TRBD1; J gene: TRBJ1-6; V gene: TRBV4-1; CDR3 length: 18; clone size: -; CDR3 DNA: TGCGCCAGCAGCCAAGAAAGGGGGGCCGGGACAGGGCTTTCACCCCTCCACTTT; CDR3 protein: CASSQERGAGTGLSPLHF
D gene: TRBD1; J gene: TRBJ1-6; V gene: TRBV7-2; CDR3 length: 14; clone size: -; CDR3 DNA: TGTGCCAGCAGCTCTACCCCAGGGGGTGCACCCCTCCACTTT; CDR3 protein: CASSSTPGGAPLHF
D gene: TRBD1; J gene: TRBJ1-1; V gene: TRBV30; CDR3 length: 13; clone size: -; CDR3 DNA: TGTGCCTGGAGGGAGGGGGCTCCGCTTGAAGCTTTCTTT; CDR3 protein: CAWREGAPLEAFF
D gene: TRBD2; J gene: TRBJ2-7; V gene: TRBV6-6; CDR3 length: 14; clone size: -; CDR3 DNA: TGTGCCAGCAAGGGACTAGCGGACTCCTACGAGCAGTACTTC; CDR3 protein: CASKGLADSYEQYF
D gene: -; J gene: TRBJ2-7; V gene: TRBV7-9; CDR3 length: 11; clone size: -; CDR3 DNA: TGTGCCAGCAGCGACAGCGACGAGCAGTACTTC; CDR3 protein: CASSDSDEQYF
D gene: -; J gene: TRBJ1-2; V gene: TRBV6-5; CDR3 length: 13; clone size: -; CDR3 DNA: TGTGCCAGCAACCCCAGGGGTAGTGATGGCTACACCTTC; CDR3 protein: CASNPRGSDGYTF
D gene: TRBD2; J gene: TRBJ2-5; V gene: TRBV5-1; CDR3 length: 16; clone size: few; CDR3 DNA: TGCGCCAGCAGCTCGCCTCTAGCGGGAGGGATGGAGACCCAGTACTTC; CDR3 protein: CASSSPLAGGMETQYF
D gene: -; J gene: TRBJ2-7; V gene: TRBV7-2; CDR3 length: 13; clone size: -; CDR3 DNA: TGTGCCAGCAGCCCACCTTCGTACTACGAGCAGTACTTC; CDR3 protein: CASSPPSYYEQYF
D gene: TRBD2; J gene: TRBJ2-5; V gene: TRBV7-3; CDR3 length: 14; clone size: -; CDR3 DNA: TGTGCCAGCAGCTTAACCGGGGGGGCCGAGACCCAGTACTTC; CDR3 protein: CASSLTGGAETQYF
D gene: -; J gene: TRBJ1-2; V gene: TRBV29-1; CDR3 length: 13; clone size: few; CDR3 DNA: TGCAGCGTTGAAACTGGACCTAACTATGGCTACACCTTC; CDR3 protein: CSVETGPNYGYTF
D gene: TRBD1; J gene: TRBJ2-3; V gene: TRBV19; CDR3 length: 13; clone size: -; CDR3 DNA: TGTGCCAGTGGTGGGACAGGGGAAATTACGCAGTATTTT; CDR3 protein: CASGGTGEITQYF
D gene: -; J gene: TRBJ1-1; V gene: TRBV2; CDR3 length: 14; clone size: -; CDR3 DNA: TGTGCCAGCAGGCCCTGGACAGCAGTCACTGAAGCTTTCTTT; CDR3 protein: CASRPWTAVTEAFF
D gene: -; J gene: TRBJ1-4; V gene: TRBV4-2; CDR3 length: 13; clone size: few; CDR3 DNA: TGTGCCAGCAGCCAAGATTCGGAGGGAAGAATGTTTTTT; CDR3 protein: CASSQDSEGRMFF
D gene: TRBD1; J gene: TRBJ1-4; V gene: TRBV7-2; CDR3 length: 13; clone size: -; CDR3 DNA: TGTGCCAGCAGCTGGCCAGGGGGTGAAAAACTGTTTTTT; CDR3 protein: CASSWPGGEKLFF
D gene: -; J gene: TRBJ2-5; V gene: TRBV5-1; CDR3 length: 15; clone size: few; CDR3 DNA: TGCGCCAGCAGCTTGGATCCAGCCATCCAAGAGACCCAGTACTTC; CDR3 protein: CASSLDPAIQETQYF
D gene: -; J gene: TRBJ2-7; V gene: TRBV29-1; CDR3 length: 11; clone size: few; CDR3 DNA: TGCAGCGTAGTCGACGGGTACGAGCAGTACTTC; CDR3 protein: CSVVDGYEQYF
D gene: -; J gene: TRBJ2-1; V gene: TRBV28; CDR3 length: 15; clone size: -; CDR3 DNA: TGTGCCAGCAGTTTCTCTCGGGAGAACTACAATGAGCAGTTCTTC; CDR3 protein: CASSFSRENYNEQFF
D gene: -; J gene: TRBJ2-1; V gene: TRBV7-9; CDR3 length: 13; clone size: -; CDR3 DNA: TGTGCCAGCAACGACATGACCGGGAATGAGCAGTTCTTC; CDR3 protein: CASNDMTGNEQFF